Given below is one TCR beta chain in context. The target of this receptor is not known. The sample holds no much larger clone one base away, and base qualities are not on file. The data stem from a study of blood T cell repertoires in COVID-19 (dated by TCRdb to about 2020). As for the study more broadly: Samples from collaborators originated in the United States, Italy and Spain and spanned both the acute and convalescent phases of COVID-19. Nearly every sample came with metadata listing a de-identified subject ID, COVID-19 status, age in years and sex. Where available, HLA class I and class II types were obtained from metadata supplied by the sample provider rather than from assay-based typing. The prospective study material was composed of cDNA or gDNA derived from T cells, B-cell-depleted T cells, or PBMCs. The samples were drawn from two sources: the first 160 participants of the ongoing ImmuneRACE study, and over 950 subjects contributed by 6 global collaborators. Deeply sampled blood TCRbeta repertoires from subjects exposed to, actively infected with, or recovered from COVID-19 were included in the dataset. The repertoires were made available in a free public database intended to serve as a resource for research on the immune response to SARS-CoV-2.

Collaborating institutions collected whole blood in K2EDTA tubes following their own protocols. Collaborator samples were shipped for TCRbeta analysis as frozen whole blood, isolated PBMCs, or DNA extracted from either sample type. TCRbeta CDR3 regions were amplified from genomic DNA using the immunoSEQ Assay, a bias-controlled multiplex PCR. Per the original workflow: The number of nucleated cells in each sample was estimated by amplification of reference gene primers within the assay. Sequence reads were collapsed and filtered to measure the absolute abundance of every unique TCRbeta CDR3 rearrangement. For each sample, productive Simpson clonality was calculated as the square root of Simpson's diversity index across productive rearrangements. In TCRdb, the immuneACCESS table is reduced to in-frame sequences with V and J assigned. These tables do not hold every clone; where another copy was compared, an unresolved V gene accounts for under half, and the others remain unexplained. V, J and clone size derive from that table, while D and trimming were established from the DNA sequence. Across this sample there are hundreds of thousands of clones, with approximately 80% seen only once. 4.1% of the sample rests with the top ten.

The CDR3 runs 13 amino acids, cysteine and phenylalanine included. The CDR3 DNA has 39 bases and is translated from base 1. Germline trimming: 4 bases from V, 6 bases from J; junction bases outside gene matches: 3. According to the germline V gene, CDR1 reads SGHNT and CDR2 reads YENEEA. Results and caveats for the whole study, not just this receptor: The quantity of clinical and demographic metadata differed by source and by participant and was supplied without curation.

This receptor was identified in a woman aged 45 to 65 with active or convalescent COVID-19. Sequenced: peripheral blood. The chain employs TRBV11-3 and TRBJ2-7; TRBD2 aligns with 10 central bases. The CDR3 protein is CASSSSGSAEQYF. The nucleotide sequence reads as follows: TGTGCCAGCAGCTCTAGCGGGAGCGCCGAGCAGTACTTC.